Reported below is one T cell receptor (beta chain). The antigen is unknown. This sample is drawn from a study of CXCR3-negative and CXCR3-positive naive CD8 T cells. General study findings and limits: Naive CXCR3-negative cells resembled naive CXCR3-positive cells in TRBV-TRBJ usage; memory cells differed. Diversity was high in both naive subsets and much lower in memory cells. CXCR3-positive naive cells carried more hydrophobic TRB CDR3s than CXCR3-negative ones.

This CDR3 region has 15 residues. In germline, CDR1 is MDHEN, CDR2 SYDVKM. UMI labels and 5' RACE were used to prepare the TRB cDNA libraries. TCRdb processed the 5' RACE reads again and assigns one entry to each CDR3 protein, with no DNA. The sample includes 100,000 to 150,000 distinct CDR3 sequences. The chain uses TRBV28 and TRBJ2-3; lacking DNA, the TRBD1 call made by TCRdb goes unchecked. Sequencing was done on a sample of naive CXCR3- CD8+ T cells from blood. As for subset: CD45RO-CCR7+CD27+CD95- naive CD8+ T cells lacking CXCR3 (TNR3-). This sequence was found in a human donor in good health. Some clones in this sample may be carry-over from other donors' samples. The CDR3 loop reads CASSKDDRVTDTQYF.